These 31 T cell receptor beta chains share one sample of origin, sequenced in a study of patients and donors after allogeneic stem cell transplantation. TCRdb ran MiXCR on the RT-PCR reads and lists one entry per CDR3 protein. The table includes 150,000 or so distinct CDR3 sequences, about 24% detected once. The sequenced sample consisted of blood, either unsorted or a sorted T cell fraction (not recorded which). Every receptor here comes from a human donor who was either an allogeneic HSCT recipient or a stem cell or donor lymphocyte infusion donor (not recorded which). It is not recorded whose cells these are; they may come from a transplant donor.

The chain links TRBV27 to TRBJ2-1; 14 bases are a match to TRBD2. Germline V lookup: CDR1 MNHEY, CDR2 SMNVEV (reference sequence). J gave up 3 bases and V 6 bases, and 13 bases lay outside the gene matches. The CDR3 spans 19 residues. CDR3 in DNA: TGTGCCAGCAGCGATTCTAGAACCGGGACTAGCGGGAGCTACAATGAGCAGTTCTTC. Translation: CASSDSRTGTSGSYNEQFF.

V gene TRBV29-1 combines with J gene TRBJ2-5, with D possibly being TRBD1 (6 bases). The V end was cut by 2 bases, the J end by 5 bases, with 12 bases between. The V gene's germline CDR1 is SQVTM and CDR2 ANQGSEA. CDR3 length: 13 residues. CDR3 residues: CSVEQGLGETQYF. CDR3 coding DNA: TGCAGCGTTGAACAGGGGTTGGGGGAGACCCAGTACTTC.

The rearrangement links TRBV27 to TRBJ2-3; 8 nucleotides line up with TRBD2. Germline V lookup: CDR1 MNHEY, CDR2 SMNVEV (reference sequence). The CDR3 length is 11 residues. The CDR3 is CASGDTDTQYF. The CDR3 coding sequence is TGTGCTAGCGGGGACACAGATACGCAGTATTTT.

Comments on this clonotype: A read error may produce the germline difference seen at one junction end. The rearrangement uses TRBV5-1 and TRBJ2-7; 10 bases are a match to TRBD2. CDR3 size: 15 residues. Germline V gene lookup returns CDR1 SGHRS and CDR2 YFSETQ. CDR3 in amino acids: CASTLQAGGFDEQYF. The CDR3 DNA reads as TGCGCCAGCACCTTGCAAGCGGGAGGGTTCGACGAGCAGTACTTC.

The chain has TRBV5-1 and TRBJ2-7; D is possibly TRBD1 or TRBD2 (6 bases each). The V end lost 3 bases, the J end lost 2 bases, and 12 bases lay between the germline ends. This CDR3 is 14 amino acids long. Looked up from germline, CDR1 is SGHRS and CDR2 is YFSETQ. The CDR3 nucleotides read TGCGCCAGCAGCTGGGGGGCAGGGGCCTACGAGCAGTACTTC. It is translated as CASSWGAGAYEQYF.

Turning to this clonotype: In this CDR3 the conserved last residue, phenylalanine or tryptophan, is missing, so a read error is likely. CDR3 region: CASSQEVVAGGSYEQYS. The CDR3, as DNA: TGCGCCAGCAGCCAAGAGGTGGTAGCGGGAGGAAGCTACGAGCAGTACTCC. The chain combines TRBV4-3 with TRBJ2-7; TRBD2 matches at 10 bases. Trimming removed 0 bases from V and 3 bases from J; junction bases left unmatched: 8. In germline, CDR1 is LGHNA, CDR2 YSLEER. The CDR3 is 17 residues long.

As for this clonotype: One end of the junction fails to match germline, which may point to a read error. This rearrangement joins TRBV20-1 to TRBJ2-7, with D tentatively TRBD1 or TRBD2 (5 bases each). This CDR3 spans 15 amino acids. Germline lookup yields CDR1 DFQATT and CDR2 SNEGSKA (reference sequence). The CDR3 here is CSAKNSWDDTYGQYF. The CDR3 region has the DNA TGCAGTGCCAAGAATTCCTGGGACGACACCTACGGGCAGTACTTC.

The chain is built from TRBV7-2 and TRBJ2-3; no reliable D call. CDR1 is SGHTA and CDR2 is FQGNSA in the germline V gene. The CDR3 spans 13 residues. V was pared by 5 bases and J by 5 bases, with 11 bases between. The CDR3 nucleotides are TGTGCCAGCAGCCACATCGATGAAGATACGCAGTATTTT. It encodes CASSHIDEDTQYF.

The chain is built from TRBV11-2 and TRBJ2-3; 10 bases line up with TRBD2. The germline gives CDR1 SGHAT, CDR2 FQNNGV. The CDR3 length is 18 residues. Trimming at V came to 1 base and at J to 2 bases, leaving 9 bases not matched to a gene. The CDR3 DNA reads as TGTGCCAGCAGCTTAGGATGGCTAGCGGGAGCCCACACAGATACGCAGTATTTT. Amino acid sequence: CASSLGWLAGAHTDTQYF. The whole variable domain, remainder taken from reference TRBV11-2 and TRBJ2-3, is EAGVAQSPRYKIIEKRQSVAFWCNPISGHATLYWYQQILGQGPKLLIQFQNNGVVDDSQLPKDRFSAERLKGVDSTLKIQPAKLEDSAVYLCASSLGWLAGAHTDTQYFGPGTRLTVL.

In its sample, this clonotype was seen many times. The chain carries TRBV6-5 and TRBJ1-4; the D gene is possibly TRBD1 (5 bases). Trimming stripped 7 bases from V and 7 bases from J, with 25 bases between. In germline, CDR1 is MNHEY, CDR2 SVGAGI. The CDR3 has 17 residues. CDR3 nucleotides: TGTGCCAGCACCAACGAGGGGAGTAACCCCTGGGGTGAAAAACTGTTTTTT. Residues: CASTNEGSNPWGEKLFF.

This clonotype turned up a few times. The V and J genes are TRBV12-5 and TRBJ2-7, with 7 bases matching TRBD1. CDR1 and CDR2 from the germline V gene are LGHNT and FRNRAP. The V gene end was trimmed by 1 base and the J gene end by 0 bases; junction bases not matched to a gene: 0. This CDR3 contains 14 residues. The CDR3 loop is CASGLAGGSYEQYF. The DNA of the CDR3 is TGTGCTAGTGGTTTGGCAGGGGGCTCCTACGAGCAGTACTTC.

This clonotype was counted between two and nine times. The V and J genes are TRBV20-1 and TRBJ1-6, with 7 bases identical to TRBD1. J gave up 7 bases and V 5 bases, and 8 bases lay outside the gene matches. The CDR3 loop spans 14 amino acids. The germline V gene has CDR1 DFQATT and CDR2 SNEGSKA (reference sequence). In DNA form, the CDR3 reads TGCAGTGCTCAGACAGGGAGCGGGAATTCACCCCTCCACTTT. Translating it yields CSAQTGSGNSPLHF.

The sample holds a few counts of this clonotype. The rearrangement links TRBV2 to TRBJ2-7, with 7 bases aligning to TRBD2. CDR3 length: 14 residues. J gave up 6 bases and V 8 bases, and 13 bases lay outside the gene matches. Per the germline V gene, CDR1 is SNHLY and CDR2 is FYNNEI. The CDR3 here is CASPWGEGGVEQYF. CDR3 nucleotides: TGTGCCAGCCCCTGGGGAGAGGGAGGGGTCGAGCAGTACTTC.

The gene calls are TRBV20-1 and TRBJ2-1; 9 bases align to TRBD1. The J segment lost 3 bases and the V segment lost 6 bases, leaving 6 bases of the junction unmatched. In germline, CDR1 is DFQATT, CDR2 SNEGSKA (reference sequence). The CDR3 runs 14 residues. CDR3 in DNA: TGCAGTGCCTACATGACAGGGGGCTACAATGAGCAGTTCTTC. This codes for CSAYMTGGYNEQFF.

This clonotype was found a few times. The chain has TRBV12-5 and TRBJ2-1, with unresolved D. This CDR3 contains 14 residues. Trimming pared 2 bases from V and 8 bases from J, leaving 13 bases between. From germline, CDR1 is LGHNT and CDR2 FRNRAP. Here the CDR3 DNA reads TGTGCTAGTGGTTTGCTACACGGTGGGGATGAGCAGTTCTTC. Protein sequence: CASGLLHGGDEQFF.

The table lists this clonotype with a few counts. The chain joins TRBV11-2 to TRBJ1-1; D gene ambiguous. The CDR3 covers 13 residues. V was trimmed by 1 base and J by 4 bases, leaving 7 bases between them. CDR1 SGHAT and CDR2 FQNNGV come from the germline V gene. CDR3 DNA: TGTGCCAGCAGCTTAGTAATAGGCACTGAAGCTTTCTTT. Translation: CASSLVIGTEAFF.

This clonotype turned up a few times. This rearrangement joins TRBV7-2 to TRBJ1-4, with D possibly being TRBD1 (6 bases). There are 16 residues in the CDR3. The V end was cut by 5 bases, the J end by 1 base, with 14 bases between. Germline assignment: CDR1 SGHTA and CDR2 FQGNSA. The CDR3 nucleotides read TGTGCCAGCAGCCCCCCGAGAGGGGGAACTAATGAAAAACTGTTTTTT. Translating it yields CASSPPRGGTNEKLFF.

The chain uses TRBV9 and TRBJ1-4; 7 nucleotides agree with TRBD1. This CDR3 has 15 residues. CDR1 is SGDLS and CDR2 is YYNGEE in the germline V gene. The ends lost 4 bases at V and 4 bases at J; junction bases unmatched: 7. CDR3 region: CASSPSTGFNEKLFF. The CDR3 DNA follows: TGTGCCAGCAGCCCCTCGACAGGGTTTAATGAAAAACTGTTTTTT.

The chain's CDR3 is CASSGGNQPQHF. DNA for the CDR3: TGTGCCAGCTCGGGAGGGAATCAGCCCCAGCATTTT. The chain joins TRBV18 to TRBJ1-5, with D uncertain. Germline assignment: CDR1 KGHSH and CDR2 LQKENI. Between the trimmed V and J ends, which lost 6 bases and 4 bases, there was a span of 7 bases. CDR3 size: 12 residues.

This clonotype was counted a few times. CDR3 loop: CASRLTGVSYGYTF. CDR3 coding DNA: TGTGCCAGCAGACTTACAGGGGTTAGCTATGGCTACACCTTC. The chain is built from TRBV27 and TRBJ1-2; 7 nucleotides line up with TRBD1. The germline V gene has CDR1 MNHEY and CDR2 SMNVEV (reference sequence). With V trimmed by 6 bases and J by 4 bases, 8 bases remained unmatched. The CDR3 has 14 residues.

In nucleotides, the CDR3 is TGTGCCTGGAACCCAGCGGGAGTAGAGACCCAGTACTTC. Amino acid sequence: CAWNPAGVETQYF. The chain is built from TRBV30 and TRBJ2-5, with 8 bases identical to TRBD2. Germline lookup yields CDR1 GTSNPN and CDR2 SVGIG (reference sequence). This CDR3 has 13 amino acids. Trimming took 4 bases from V and 4 from J; bases not matched to a gene: 5.

J is TRBJ1-2 and V is TRBV9; D uncertain. Trimming took 1 base from V and 5 from J, leaving 9 bases between them. There are 13 residues in the CDR3. Germline CDR1 and CDR2: SGDLS and YYNGEE. CDR3 coding DNA: TGTGCCAGCAGCGTATACGGGGAATATGGCTACACCTTC. Encoded protein: CASSVYGEYGYTF.

This clonotype was observed a handful of times. The rearrangement uses TRBV7-2 and TRBJ1-1; D gene unclear. Germline V CDR1 and CDR2: SGHTA, FQGNSA. V shed 2 bases and J shed 1 base, with 5 bases lying between them. CDR3 length: 13 residues. CDR3 amino acids: CASSLRQNTEAFF. CDR3 in DNA: TGTGCCAGCAGCTTAAGGCAGAACACTGAAGCTTTCTTT.

This clonotype was recorded a few times. The V and J genes are TRBV12-3 or TRBV12-4 and TRBJ2-3; D is undetermined. V was clipped by 2 bases and J by 2 bases, with 5 bases between them. The CDR3 runs to 13 residues. The CDR3, as DNA: TGTGCCAGCAGTTTACTGACCACAGATACGCAGTATTTT. Translated: CASSLLTTDTQYF.

This chain joins TRBV7-6 and TRBJ1-2, with D unresolved. This CDR3 has 13 amino acids. Trimming shortened V by 1 base and J by 4 bases, and 7 bases separated the two germline ends. Germline V gene sequence: CDR1 SGHVS, CDR2 FNYEAQ. The CDR3 DNA follows: TGTGCCAGCAGCTTAGGGCTGACCTATGGCTACACCTTC. Protein product: CASSLGLTYGYTF.

The rearrangement joins TRBV4-1 to TRBJ2-5, with 7 bases aligning to TRBD2. CDR1 MGHRA and CDR2 YSYEKL come from the germline V gene. V gave up 1 base and J gave up 0 bases; unmatched junction bases: 14. This CDR3 spans 19 amino acids. CDR3 in amino acids: CASSQGEAGLSRYQETQYF. CDR3 nucleotide sequence: TGCGCCAGCAGCCAAGGAGAAGCGGGACTCTCCCGGTACCAAGAGACCCAGTACTTC.

This clonotype was seen just once. This chain uses TRBV5-1 with TRBJ2-7, with 7 bases lining up with TRBD1. After removal of 3 bases from V and 6 bases from J, the junction contained 9 bases not matched to a gene. CDR3 length: 14 amino acids. CDR1 is SGHRS, CDR2 YFSETQ, per germline. CDR3 sequence: CASSYEGARREQYF. The CDR3 region has the DNA TGCGCCAGCAGCTACGAGGGGGCTCGTCGCGAGCAGTACTTC.

The genes are TRBV5-1 and TRBJ1-1, with 9 nucleotides matching TRBD1. The CDR3 length is 15 residues. The germline V gene encodes CDR1 SGHRS and CDR2 YFSETQ. V shed 3 bases and J 7 bases; nucleotides not matched to a gene: 10. CDR3 nucleotides: TGCGCCAGCAGCTCAGATCCCGGGACAGGGAATGAAGCTTTCTTT. This sequence encodes CASSSDPGTGNEAFF.

The rearrangement uses TRBV7-9 and TRBJ2-1; D possibly corresponds to TRBD2 (6 bases). Trimming cost V 1 base and J 6 bases, with 13 bases left between them. Germline lookup yields CDR1 SEHNR and CDR2 FQNEAQ (reference sequence). The CDR3 covers 15 residues. The CDR3 region is CASSLERLGGNEQFF. CDR3 coding DNA: TGTGCCAGCAGCTTAGAAAGGCTCGGGGGCAATGAGCAGTTCTTC.

The chain couples TRBV27 to TRBJ1-2; 7 bases fit TRBD1. This CDR3 comprises 15 residues. The V gene's germline CDR1 is MNHEY and CDR2 SMNVEV (reference sequence). V was pared by 6 bases and J by 9 bases, with 16 bases of the junction left unmatched. The chain's CDR3 is CASRYMGQRLWSYTF. DNA of the CDR3: TGTGCCAGCAGATACATGGGACAGCGCTTATGGAGCTACACCTTC.

Only a few counts were recorded for this clonotype. The chain has TRBV20-1 and TRBJ1-1; maybe TRBD1 (6 bases). V dropped 1 base and J dropped 7 bases, with 7 bases sitting between them. The length of the CDR3 is 11 residues. Germline assignment: CDR1 DFQATT and CDR2 SNEGSKA (reference sequence). The CDR3 DNA follows: TGCAGTGCTAGAGTGGACAGTGAAGCTTTCTTT. It is translated as CSARVDSEAFF.